This TCR beta chain is from a study of T cells in Graves' hyperthyroidism and ophthalmopathy. The CDR3 is made up of 15 amino acids. Germline-derived CDR1 and CDR2 are MNHNS and SASEGT. Germline trimming cut 9 bases from V and 1 base from J; bases unmatched to any gene: 6. Points from the study as a whole: Before onset, by a median of about six months, the model predicted ophthalmopathy.

Comments on this clonotype: Its antigen is still unknown.

TCR beta CDR3 sequences were amplified from RNA transcripts. HTBI primers were the set used in a first-round RT-PCR of the TCR CDR3. TCRdb independently ran MiXCR on the multiplex PCR reads; one entry per CDR3 protein. The table includes over 250,000 distinct CDR3 sequences, less than 30% detected once. Newly diagnosed hyperthyroidism, duration under 2 months, in patients aged 18 to 65. This receptor was obtained from a man in his forties or fifties with Graves' hyperthyroidism that later progressed to Graves' ophthalmopathy. The chain couples TRBV6-1 to TRBJ2-2; TRBD1 matches 9 bases. Sequenced material: blood. CDR3 in amino acids: CASVRQGENTGELFF. The CDR3 DNA sequence: TGTGCCAGTGTGCGACAGGGGGAGAACACCGGGGAGCTGTTTTTT.